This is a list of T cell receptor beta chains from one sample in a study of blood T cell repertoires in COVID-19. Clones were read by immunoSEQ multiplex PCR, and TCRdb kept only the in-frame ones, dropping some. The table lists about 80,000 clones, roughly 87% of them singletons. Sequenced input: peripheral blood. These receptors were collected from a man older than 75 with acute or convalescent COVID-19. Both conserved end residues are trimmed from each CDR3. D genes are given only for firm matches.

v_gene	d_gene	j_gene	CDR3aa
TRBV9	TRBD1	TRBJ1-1	ASSVGTGGFMSTEAF
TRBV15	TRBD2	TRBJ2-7	ATSRGRGSYEQY
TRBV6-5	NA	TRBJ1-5	ASSGNQPQH
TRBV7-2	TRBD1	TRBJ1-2	ASSPGNRGQNYGYT
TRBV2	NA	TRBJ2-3	ASRGTPRNTDTQY
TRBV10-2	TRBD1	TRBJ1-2	ASSGTGMGTGYT
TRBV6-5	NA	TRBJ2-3	ASSYILTDTQY
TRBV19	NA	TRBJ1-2	ASSPDGILSYT
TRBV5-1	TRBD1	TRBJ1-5	ASSPGQGLHQPQH
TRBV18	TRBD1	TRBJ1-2	ASSPSSDRDGYT
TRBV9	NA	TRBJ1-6	ASSVGGQSNSPLH
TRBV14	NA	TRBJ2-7	ASSQDQGGYEQY
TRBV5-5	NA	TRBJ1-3	ASSLARRAGNTIY
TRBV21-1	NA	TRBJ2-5	ASSKTIMRTQY
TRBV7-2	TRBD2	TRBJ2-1	ASSFGLAGNEQF
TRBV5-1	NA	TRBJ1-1	ASSLGGGHTEAF
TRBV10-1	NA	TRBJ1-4	ASSESIGKLF
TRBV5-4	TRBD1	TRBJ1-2	ASSHASGQGGGYT
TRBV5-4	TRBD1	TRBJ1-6	ASSTGQGVSSPLH
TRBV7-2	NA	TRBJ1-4	ASSLVPGSATNEKLF
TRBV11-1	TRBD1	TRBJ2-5	ASSARTGGKETQY
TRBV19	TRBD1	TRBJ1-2	ASSPSRDRVIYGYT